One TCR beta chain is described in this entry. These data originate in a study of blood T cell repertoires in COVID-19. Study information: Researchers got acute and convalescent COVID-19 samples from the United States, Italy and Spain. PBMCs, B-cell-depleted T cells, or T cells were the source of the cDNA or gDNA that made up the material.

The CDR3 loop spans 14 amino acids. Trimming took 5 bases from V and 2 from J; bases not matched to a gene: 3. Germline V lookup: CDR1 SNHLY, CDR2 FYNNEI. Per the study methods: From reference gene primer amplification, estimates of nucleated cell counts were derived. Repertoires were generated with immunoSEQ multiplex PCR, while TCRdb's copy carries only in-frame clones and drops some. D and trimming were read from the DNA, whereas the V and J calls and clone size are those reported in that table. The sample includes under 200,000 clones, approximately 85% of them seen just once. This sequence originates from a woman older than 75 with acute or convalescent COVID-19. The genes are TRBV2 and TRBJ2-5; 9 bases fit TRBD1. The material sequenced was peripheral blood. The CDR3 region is CASSLDRGQETQYF. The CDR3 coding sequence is TGTGCCAGCAGTTTGGACAGGGGACAAGAGACCCAGTACTTC. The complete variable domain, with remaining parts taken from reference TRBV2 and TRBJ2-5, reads EPEVTQTPSHQVTQMGQEVILRCVPISNHLYFYWYRQILGQKVEFLVSFYNNEISEKSEIFDDQFSVERPDGSNFTLKIRSTKLEDSAMYFCASSLDRGQETQYFGPGTRLLVL.